These T cell receptor beta chains were read from a single sample in a study of blood T cell repertoires in COVID-19. Here immunoSEQ multiplex PCR was the method, and the copy in TCRdb shows in-frame clones only, minus some. The table includes 650,000 to 800,000 clones, just under 90% detected once. Sequences were obtained from peripheral blood. The receptors were sampled from a woman between 18 and 29 years old with acute or convalescent COVID-19. Each CDR3 is given with its conserved first and last residue. D genes are given only for firm matches. Part of the rows lack a size; the others show once, few, many or a class for expanded clones.

clone_size,j_call,v_call,d_call,cdr3_aa,cdr3_nt
.,TRBJ1-4,TRBV4-1,.,CASSQDRESLNEKLFF,TGCGCCAGCAGCCAAGATCGCGAAAGCCTTAATGAAAAACTGTTTTTT
once,TRBJ2-4,TRBV19,TRBD1,CASSPAWGQVVQYF,TGTGCCAGTAGCCCCGCTTGGGGACAGGTGGTCCAGTACTTC
few,TRBJ1-2,TRBV21-1,.,CASSISGTAYGYTF,TGTGCCAGCAGCATTTCGGGGACAGCCTATGGCTACACCTTC
.,TRBJ1-2,TRBV24-1,.,CATSDVASNYGYTF,TGTGCCACCAGTGATGTGGCCAGTAACTATGGCTACACCTTC
.,TRBJ1-2,TRBV7-9,.,CASSLTRGSLRDGYTF,TGTGCCAGCAGCTTAACCAGGGGCTCCTTAAGGGATGGCTACACCTTC
once,TRBJ2-6,TRBV27,TRBD1,CASSDRGLGANVLTF,TGTGCCAGCAGTGACAGGGGGCTTGGGGCCAACGTCCTGACTTTC
.,TRBJ1-4,TRBV6-5,.,CASRSEGEKLFF,TGTGCCAGCAGATCGGAGGGTGAAAAACTGTTTTTT
.,TRBJ1-3,TRBV4-1,.,CASSQDEGVSGNTIYF,TGCGCCAGCAGCCAAGACGAAGGAGTCTCTGGAAACACCATATATTTT
.,TRBJ1-3,TRBV9,.,CASRPTWSDTIYF,TGTGCCAGCAGACCTACCTGGAGTGACACCATATATTTT
.,TRBJ2-2,TRBV3-1/TRBV3-2,.,CASSQWAHGELFF,TGTGCCAGCAGCCAGTGGGCTCACGGGGAGCTGTTTTTT
few,TRBJ2-7,TRBV30,TRBD2,CAWSTPGLAHEQYF,TGTGCCTGGAGTACCCCGGGACTAGCCCACGAGCAGTACTTC
.,TRBJ1-3,TRBV15,TRBD1,CATSRDRTGLFGNTIYF,TGTGCCACCAGCAGAGATAGGACAGGGCTTTTTGGAAACACCATATATTTT